The TCR beta chain under discussion was sequenced for a study of CD8 T cells in Susac syndrome. CDR1 and CDR2 (germline): KGHSH, LQKENI. Trimming left V 0 bases short and J 8 bases short, with 13 bases between. The CDR3 length is 14 residues. cDNA came from approximately 0.5 to 1 ug RNA primed by random hexamers. Coverage of TCR beta CDR3 amplification by immunoSEQ multiplex PCR extended to 54 Vbeta and 13 Jbeta. TCRdb passed the immunoSEQ multiplex PCR reads through MiXCR, listing each CDR3 protein once. Among over 300,000 distinct CDR3 sequences listed, roughly 94% were seen once. The sample consisted of CD4+ T cells from PBMCs. This sequence originates from a human donor with multiple sclerosis. V and J are TRBV18 and TRBJ1-1; D unresolved. DNA for the CDR3: TGTGCCAGCTCACCACCGGCCGAAGGCGCCGAAGCTTTCTTT. The encoded protein is CASSPPAEGAEAFF.